This TCR beta chain is drawn from a study of T cells after yellow fever vaccination. Broader study findings: It was the secondary response that reached its peak faster, day 5 versus 15, but it was weaker. Post-booster repertoires contained most primary-vaccination clones again (96% CD4, approximately 88% CD8).

On this clonotype: The antigen remains undetermined.

Generation of TCR cDNA used 5'RACE template switching (which added a universal primer site and UMIs). TCRdb passed the 5' RACE reads through MiXCR, listing each CDR3 protein once. The sample consists of 150,000 or so distinct CDR3 sequences, over 7% of them appearing once. Germline CDR1 and CDR2: SGHVS and FNYEAQ. CDR3 length: 15 residues. V gave up 1 base and J gave up 5 bases; unmatched junction bases: 2. This sequence originates from a man aged 18 to 29 who received the YFV17D yellow fever vaccine. The sample consisted of CD8+ T cells sorted from PBMCs, taken 45 days after the yellow fever booster vaccination. This sequence joins TRBV7-6 and TRBJ2-5, with 12 bases matching TRBD2. DNA for the CDR3: TGTGCCAGCAGCTTAGTCGGACTAGCGGGGGAGACCCAGTACTTC. This translates into CASSLVGLAGETQYF.